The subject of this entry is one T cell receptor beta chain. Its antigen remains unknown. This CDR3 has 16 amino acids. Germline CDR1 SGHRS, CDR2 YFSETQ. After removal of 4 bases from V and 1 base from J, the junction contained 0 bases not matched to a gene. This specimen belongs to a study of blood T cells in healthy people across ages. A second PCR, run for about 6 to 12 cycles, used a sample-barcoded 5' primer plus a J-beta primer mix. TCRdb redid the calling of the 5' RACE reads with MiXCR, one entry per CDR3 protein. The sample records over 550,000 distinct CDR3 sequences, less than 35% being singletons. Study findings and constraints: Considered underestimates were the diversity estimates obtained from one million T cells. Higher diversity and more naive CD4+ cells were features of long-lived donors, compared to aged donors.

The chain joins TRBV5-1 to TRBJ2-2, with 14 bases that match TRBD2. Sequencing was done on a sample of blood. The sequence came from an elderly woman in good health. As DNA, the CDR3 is TGCGCCAGCAGCGGGACTAGCGGGAGGAACACCGGGGAGCTGTTTTTT. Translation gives CASSGTSGRNTGELFF.